This entry lists 10 T cell receptor beta chains sequenced from one sample in a study of blood T cell repertoires in COVID-19. Produced via immunoSEQ multiplex PCR; TCRdb's table is partial and in-frame only. The data show about 180,000 clones, around 85% seen once. The sample consisted of peripheral blood. The origin of the receptors is a woman aged 80 or over with acute or convalescent COVID-19.

In its sample, this clone was seen many times. The V call is TRBV6-2 or TRBV6-3, the J call TRBJ2-1, with 7 bases matching TRBD1. CDR1 MNHEY and CDR2 SVGEGT come from the germline V gene. This CDR3 is built from 12 residues. Trimming took 6 bases from V and 9 from J; bases not matched to a gene: 5. This chain's CDR3 is CASSTNRGEQFF. Here the CDR3 DNA reads TGTGCCAGCAGCACCAACAGGGGTGAGCAGTTCTTC.

The chain joins TRBV11-2 to TRBJ2-6; 7 bases align to TRBD1. Germline V gene data show CDR1 as SGHAT and CDR2 as FQNNGV. This CDR3 has 18 residues. The J segment lost 0 bases and the V segment lost 5 bases, leaving 10 bases of the junction unmatched. This CDR3 reads CASSPRGQLGSGANVLTF. CDR3 DNA: TGTGCCAGCAGCCCCAGGGGACAGCTGGGCTCTGGGGCCAACGTCCTGACTTTC.

The chain uses TRBV5-1 and TRBJ2-5; 14 bases match TRBD2. CDR3 length: 16 residues. V trimming: 3 bases; J trimming: 6 bases; junction bases outside the gene matches: 7. Germline V gene sequence: CDR1 SGHRS, CDR2 YFSETQ. CDR3 protein: CASSSGTSGRLKTQYF. CDR3 nucleotide sequence: TGCGCCAGCAGCTCCGGGACTAGCGGGAGATTAAAGACCCAGTACTTC.

The V call is TRBV27, the J call TRBJ2-5, with 7 bases matching TRBD2. From germline, CDR1 is MNHEY and CDR2 SMNVEV (reference sequence). J was trimmed by 0 bases and V by 3 bases; bases with no gene match: 10. The CDR3 covers 17 residues. The CDR3 loop reads CASSFVASGLYQETQYF. CDR3 in DNA: TGTGCCAGCAGTTTTGTGGCTAGCGGATTGTACCAAGAGACCCAGTACTTC.

The V gene is TRBV10-3, the J gene TRBJ2-5; 8 positions agree with TRBD1. Germline V CDR1 and CDR2: ENHRY, SYGVKD. There are 14 residues in the CDR3. V shed 6 bases, J shed 2 bases, and the junction held 5 bases outside the gene matches. The DNA for the CDR3 is TGTGCCATCAGCGAAGGACAGGGACAAGAGACCCAGTACTTC. It codes for CAISEGQGQETQYF.

The chain links TRBV5-1 to TRBJ2-7, with unresolved D. Germline CDR1 and CDR2: SGHRS and YFSETQ. The V and J ends lost 0 bases and 9 bases respectively, with 19 bases between them. The CDR3 runs 15 residues. The CDR3 DNA reads as TGCGCCAGCAGCTTGGAGTACGGAATGGCGGTCGGGCAGTACTTC. Residues: CASSLEYGMAVGQYF.

The rearrangement joins TRBV19 to TRBJ2-5; D is perhaps TRBD2 (6 bases). V shed 6 bases and J shed 5 bases, with 13 bases lying between them. Germline CDR1 is LNHDA and CDR2 is SQIVND (reference sequence). The CDR3 runs 13 residues. The chain's CDR3 is CASRERASETQYF. CDR3 DNA sequence: TGTGCCAGTAGGGAGCGGGCGTCGGAGACCCAGTACTTC.

This chain connects TRBV24-1 to TRBJ2-3; tentative D call: TRBD2 (6 bases). Trimming took 4 bases from V and 2 from J, leaving 15 bases between them. This CDR3 region has 16 residues. CDR1 and CDR2 from the germline V gene are KGHDR and SFDVKD. The CDR3 DNA reads as TGTGCCACCAGTGAACCAGGGTGGAGGGTCACAGATACGCAGTATTTT. Translating it yields CATSEPGWRVTDTQYF.

The rearrangement links TRBV7-2 to TRBJ2-5; the D is unclear. Trimming removed 5 bases from V and 5 bases from J, with 6 bases in between. The germline gives CDR1 SGHTA, CDR2 FQGNSA. CDR3 length: 11 residues. This chain's CDR3 is CASSTRETQYF. The CDR3 DNA is TGTGCCAGCAGCACTCGGGAGACCCAGTACTTC.

The chain is built from TRBV9 and TRBJ1-2, with 7 positions matching TRBD1. The junction had 12 bases not matched to a gene; V was cut back by 3 bases and J by 7 bases. The CDR3 runs 15 residues. Germline lookup yields CDR1 SGDLS and CDR2 YYNGEE. The DNA for the CDR3 is TGTGCCAGCAGCGCCCGGGACAGCTATGTGGGTGGCTACACCTTC. Residues: CASSARDSYVGGYTF.